The clone carrying this T cell receptor beta chain was counted only a few times. Its antigen is currently unknown. Primers used in a second PCR of about 6 to 12 cycles were a sample-barcoded 5' primer and a J-beta primer mix. MiXCR, applied by TCRdb to the 5' RACE reads, yields one record per CDR3 protein. The sample holds roughly 1,500,000 distinct CDR3 sequences, 30% to 35% seen once. These data originate in a study of blood T cells in healthy people across ages. Study results and limitations: Higher diversity, along with more naive CD4+ cells, distinguished long-lived donors from aged donors. TCR beta diversity correlated strongly with naive T cell percentage.

Deletions cut 5 bases from V and 3 bases from J, with 10 bases between. The germline V gene has CDR1 LGHDT and CDR2 YNNKEL (reference sequence). The CDR3 covers 14 residues. In each sample, at least 7 million PBMCs were isolated. RNA extraction gave at least 5.5 micrograms of total RNA per sample. The source is a woman in her 30s in good health. The rearrangement joins TRBV3-1 to TRBJ1-4; D is uncertain. Source material: blood. CDR3 loop: CASSTIHSNEKLFF. The CDR3 region has the DNA TGTGCCAGCAGCACAATACACTCTAATGAAAAACTGTTTTTT.